Below, 16 T cell receptor beta chains from the same sample are listed, as sequenced in a study of T cell repertoires in cytomegalovirus infection. TCRdb reprocessed the reads via MiXCR and lists one record per CDR3 protein. The profile covers 150,000 to 200,000 distinct CDR3 sequences, with 15% to 20% appearing a single time and around a sixth taken by the ten largest. The sample was CD8+ T cells from PBMCs. The receptors derive from a human donor in good health (CMV status not recorded). Some clones in this sample may be carry-over from other donors' samples.

The rearrangement joins TRBV28 to TRBJ2-1; 8 nucleotides match TRBD2. Germline lookup yields CDR1 MDHEN and CDR2 SYDVKM. The CDR3 contains 15 residues. The V gene end was trimmed by 1 base and the J gene end by 5 bases; junction bases not matched to a gene: 4. The CDR3 reads CASSLLREAHNEQFF. Here the CDR3 DNA reads TGTGCCAGCAGTTTATTGCGGGAGGCCCACAATGAGCAGTTCTTC.

This clonotype was found a few times. The genes are TRBV6-5 and TRBJ2-3, with D perhaps matching TRBD2 (5 bases). V was shortened by 5 bases and J by 5 bases, with 20 bases between the two germline ends. This CDR3 has 16 residues. The germline CDR1 and CDR2 sequences are MNHEY and SVGAGI. CDR3 DNA sequence: TGTGCCAGCAGTCAGCGGAGTTCAATGCTAGGAGATACGCAGTATTTT. Translating it yields CASSQRSSMLGDTQYF.

This clonotype was seen more than once but under ten times. The V and J genes are TRBV20-1 and TRBJ2-7; TRBD1 matches 10 bases. CDR3 length: 16 amino acids. V dropped 6 bases and J dropped 2; count of bases not matched to a gene: 13. Germline values: CDR1 DFQATT, CDR2 SNEGSKA (reference sequence). CDR3 in DNA: TGCAGTGCCAGCCCATGGGGGGGACAGGGGACCTACGAGCAGTACTTC. Translating gives CSASPWGGQGTYEQYF.

This clonotype was counted a few times. This sequence joins TRBV12-5 and TRBJ2-1; 10 bases map to TRBD2. V was pared by 1 base and J by 8 bases, with 5 bases of the junction left unmatched. CDR1 and CDR2 (germline): LGHNT, FRNRAP. CDR3 length: 15 amino acids. The CDR3 loop reads CASGLGGLARDEQFF. Written as DNA, the CDR3 is TGTGCTAGTGGTTTGGGGGGACTAGCGAGGGATGAGCAGTTCTTC.

This clonotype was recorded a few times. The J gene is TRBJ2-1, the V gene TRBV5-6; 10 nucleotides match TRBD2. CDR1 SGHDT and CDR2 YYEEEE come from the germline V gene. V gave up 0 bases and J gave up 9 bases; unmatched junction bases: 9. This CDR3 has 16 residues. In DNA form, the CDR3 reads TGTGCCAGCAGCTTGGCCGTTAGCGGGAGGAAGATTGAGCAGTTCTTC. Translating it yields CASSLAVSGRKIEQFF.

V and J are TRBV6-1 and TRBJ2-6, with a possible D match to TRBD2 (5 bases). V was cut by 7 bases and J by 0 bases, with 10 bases left in between. CDR1 and CDR2 from the germline V gene are MNHNS and SASEGT. The CDR3 length is 15 residues. CDR3 in DNA: TGTGCCAGCATCCCTGGGAGCTCTGGGGCCAACGTCCTGACTTTC. It codes for CASIPGSSGANVLTF.

The CDR3 nucleotides are TGTGCCATCAGTGAGGCGGACAGCCACACTGAAGCTTTCTTT. Amino acid sequence: CAISEADSHTEAFF. This chain connects TRBV10-3 to TRBJ1-1; TRBD1 is a possible D gene (6 bases). Germline CDR1 ENHRY, CDR2 SYGVKD. The CDR3 contains 14 residues. Trimming stripped 2 bases from V and 3 bases from J, with 10 bases between.

The chain joins TRBV27 to TRBJ1-5; D is perhaps TRBD1 (6 bases). The CDR3 sequence is 16 residues long. In germline, CDR1 is MNHEY, CDR2 SMNVEV (reference sequence). The ends were cut back, 1 base at V and 2 bases at J, with 12 bases in the middle. CDR3 in DNA: TGTGCCAGCAGTTTATACTCAGGGGATGGCAATCAGCCCCAGCATTTT. Amino acids: CASSLYSGDGNQPQHF.

This clonotype was detected once. The chain has TRBV20-1 and TRBJ2-1; D is possibly TRBD2 (5 bases). CDR1 and CDR2 from the germline V gene are DFQATT and SNEGSKA (reference sequence). V shed 0 bases and J shed 3 bases, with 6 bases lying between them. The CDR3 has 13 amino acids. The CDR3: CSARELGYNEQFF. Here the CDR3 DNA reads TGCAGTGCTAGAGAACTAGGCTACAATGAGCAGTTCTTC.

The sample holds one count of this clonotype. The V call is TRBV6-2 or TRBV6-3, the J call TRBJ2-7, with D perhaps TRBD1 or TRBD2 (5 bases each). V lost 5 bases and J 0 bases, leaving 14 bases between the germline ends. This CDR3 contains 15 residues. Germline CDR1 reads MNHEY; CDR2 reads SVGEGT. This CDR3 is CASSPAGTVSYEQYF. The CDR3 DNA follows: TGTGCCAGCAGTCCCGCCGGGACCGTCTCCTACGAGCAGTACTTC.

This chain uses TRBV5-6 with TRBJ2-7, with D perhaps TRBD1 (6 bases). Trimming removed 3 bases from V and 6 bases from J, with 13 bases in between. There are 13 residues in the CDR3. Germline CDR1 is SGHDT and CDR2 is YYEEEE. The CDR3 DNA reads as TGTGCCAGCAGCTCCCCAGGGGTCGGCGAGCAGTACTTC. Encoded protein: CASSSPGVGEQYF.

The chain uses TRBV28 and TRBJ2-7; D unclear. Germline V gene data show CDR1 as MDHEN and CDR2 as SYDVKM. The CDR3 has 14 residues. V dropped 7 bases and J dropped 0 bases, with 13 bases sitting between them. The CDR3, as DNA: TGTGCCAGCAAGGGTTACATCAACTCCTACGAGCAGTACTTC. This codes for CASKGYINSYEQYF.

The table lists this clonotype with a few counts. The rearrangement links TRBV7-2 to TRBJ1-4, with no clear D. V was cut by 0 bases and J by 3 bases, with 8 bases left in between. The V gene's germline CDR1 is SGHTA and CDR2 FQGNSA. This CDR3 contains 15 residues. CDR3 DNA sequence: TGTGCCAGCAGCTTAGCGTTGACTGCTAATGAAAAACTGTTTTTT. Protein sequence: CASSLALTANEKLFF.

This rearrangement joins TRBV2 to TRBJ2-7, with D possibly TRBD2 on 5 matching bases. Germline CDR1 is SNHLY and CDR2 is FYNNEI. The V gene lost 7 bases and the J gene lost 2 bases, with 15 bases spanning the gap. The CDR3 length is 14 residues. The CDR3 coding sequence is TGTGCCAGCAATCCAACAACGCGGGCCTACGAGCAGTACTTC. This translates into CASNPTTRAYEQYF.

The chain recombines TRBV6-2 or TRBV6-3 with TRBJ2-7; D is perhaps TRBD1 (5 bases). From germline, CDR1 is MNHEY and CDR2 SVGEGT. V was pared by 5 bases and J by 6 bases, with 14 bases between. The CDR3 is 13 amino acids. The CDR3 coding sequence is TGTGCCAGCAGTCTCGACAGTACCGGCGAGCAGTACTTC. Translated: CASSLDSTGEQYF.

The V call is TRBV24-1, the J call TRBJ1-2; TRBD1 might be the D (5 bases). Trimming cost V 2 bases and J 2 bases, with 8 bases left between them. Per the germline V gene, CDR1 is KGHDR and CDR2 is SFDVKD. The CDR3 has 14 amino acids. The DNA for the CDR3 is TGTGCCACCAGTGATTGGGACCTCAACTATGGCTACACCTTC. Residues: CATSDWDLNYGYTF.